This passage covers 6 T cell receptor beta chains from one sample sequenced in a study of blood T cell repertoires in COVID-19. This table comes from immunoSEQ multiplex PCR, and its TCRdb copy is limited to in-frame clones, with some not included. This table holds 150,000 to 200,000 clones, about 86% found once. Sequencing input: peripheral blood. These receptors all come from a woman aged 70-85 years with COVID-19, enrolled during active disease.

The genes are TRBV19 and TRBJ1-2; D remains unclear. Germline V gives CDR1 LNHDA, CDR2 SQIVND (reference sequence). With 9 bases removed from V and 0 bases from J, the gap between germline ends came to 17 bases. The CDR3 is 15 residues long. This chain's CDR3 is CASLAQAGANYGYTF. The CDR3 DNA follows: TGTGCCAGCCTAGCTCAGGCGGGAGCTAACTATGGCTACACCTTC.

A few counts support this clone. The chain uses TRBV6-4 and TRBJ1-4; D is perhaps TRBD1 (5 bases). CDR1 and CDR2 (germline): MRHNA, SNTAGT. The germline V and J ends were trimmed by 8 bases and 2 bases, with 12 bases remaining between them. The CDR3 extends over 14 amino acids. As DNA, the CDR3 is TGTGCCAGCGCACAGGAGAGCACTAATGAAAAACTGTTTTTT. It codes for CASAQESTNEKLFF.

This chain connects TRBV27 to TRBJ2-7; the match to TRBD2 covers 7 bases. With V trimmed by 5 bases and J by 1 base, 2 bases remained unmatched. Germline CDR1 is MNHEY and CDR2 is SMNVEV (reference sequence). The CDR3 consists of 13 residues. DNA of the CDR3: TGTGCCAGCAGTAGCGGGGAGTCCTACGAGCAGTACTTC. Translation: CASSSGESYEQYF.

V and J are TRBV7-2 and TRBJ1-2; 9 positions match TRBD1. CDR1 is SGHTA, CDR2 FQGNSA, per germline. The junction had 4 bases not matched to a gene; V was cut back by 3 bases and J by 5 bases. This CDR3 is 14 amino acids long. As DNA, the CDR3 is TGTGCCAGCAGCTTGGACAGGGGAGTATATGGCTACACCTTC. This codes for CASSLDRGVYGYTF.

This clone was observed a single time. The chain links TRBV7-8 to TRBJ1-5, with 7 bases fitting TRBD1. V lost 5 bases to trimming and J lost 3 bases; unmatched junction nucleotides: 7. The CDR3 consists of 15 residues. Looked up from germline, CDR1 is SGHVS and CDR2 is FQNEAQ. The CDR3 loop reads CASSPIGGINQPQHF. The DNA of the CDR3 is TGTGCCAGCAGCCCCATAGGGGGCATCAATCAGCCCCAGCATTTT.

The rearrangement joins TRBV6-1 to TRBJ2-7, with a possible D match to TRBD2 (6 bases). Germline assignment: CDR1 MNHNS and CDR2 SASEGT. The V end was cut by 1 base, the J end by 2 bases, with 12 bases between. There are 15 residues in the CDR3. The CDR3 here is CASSEVGGGPYEQYF. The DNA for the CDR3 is TGTGCCAGCAGTGAAGTCGGGGGTGGCCCCTACGAGCAGTACTTC.